This T cell receptor (beta chain) was sequenced in a study of blood T cell repertoires in COVID-19. Study overall: Samples came from the United States, Italy and Spain, spanning acute and convalescent COVID-19. PBMCs, B-cell-depleted T cells, or T cells were the source of the cDNA or gDNA that made up the material.

Under the authors' procedure: Amplifying reference gene primers gave estimates of nucleated cell counts. Libraries were prepared by immunoSEQ multiplex PCR; TCRdb keeps only in-frame clonotypes and omits some of them. V and J calls and clone size are copied from that table; D and trimming were computed from the DNA. Found here are under 95,000 clones, about 83% of them singletons; the top ten hold roughly 2.2%. This clone occurred a few times. Germline V CDR1 and CDR2: SNHLY, FYNNEI. Trimming removed 3 bases from V and 3 bases from J; junction bases left unmatched: 0. CDR3 size: 13 residues. V is TRBV2 and J is TRBJ1-1, with TRBD1 matching over 8 bases. The receptor was derived from a woman aged 70 to 79 with acute or convalescent COVID-19. The source material was peripheral blood. The DNA of the CDR3 is TGTGCCAGCAGTGAGGACAGGGACACTGAAGCTTTCTTT. This gives the protein CASSEDRDTEAFF.